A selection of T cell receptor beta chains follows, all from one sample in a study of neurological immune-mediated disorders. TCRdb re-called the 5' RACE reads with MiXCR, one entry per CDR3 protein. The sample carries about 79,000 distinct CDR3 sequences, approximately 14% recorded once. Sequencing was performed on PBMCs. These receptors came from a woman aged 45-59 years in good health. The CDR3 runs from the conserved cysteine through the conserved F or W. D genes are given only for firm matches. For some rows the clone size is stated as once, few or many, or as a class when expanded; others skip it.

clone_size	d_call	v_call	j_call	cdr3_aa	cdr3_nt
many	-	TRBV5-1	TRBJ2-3	CASSFEGSDTQYF	TGCGCCAGCAGCTTTGAGGGTTCAGATACGCAGTATTTT
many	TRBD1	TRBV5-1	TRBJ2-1	CASSDQTGTGSYNEQFF	TGCGCCAGCAGCGATCAGACCGGGACAGGCTCCTACAATGAGCAGTTCTTC
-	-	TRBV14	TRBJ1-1	CASSQVGGRQTEAFF	TGTGCCAGCAGCCAAGTTGGGGGGCGGCAGACTGAAGCTTTCTTT
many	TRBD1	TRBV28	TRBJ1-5	CASRIGQGAYQPQHF	TGTGCCAGCAGAATAGGACAGGGGGCCTATCAGCCCCAGCATTTT
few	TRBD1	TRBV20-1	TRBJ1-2	CSARSWTGVEDGYTF	TGCAGTGCGCGGTCCTGGACAGGGGTGGAAGACGGCTACACCTTC
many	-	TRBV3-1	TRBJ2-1	CASSPLGAVNEQFF	TGTGCCAGCAGCCCTCTGGGGGCGGTCAATGAGCAGTTCTTC
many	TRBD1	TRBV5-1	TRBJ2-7	CASSFGQGFSYEQYF	TGCGCCAGCAGCTTCGGACAGGGATTTTCCTACGAGCAGTACTTC
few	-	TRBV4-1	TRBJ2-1	CASSQGWAGAAGNEQFF	TGCGCCAGCAGCCAAGGCTGGGCGGGCGCTGCGGGCAATGAGCAGTTCTTC
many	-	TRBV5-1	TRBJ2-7	CASSSTPVEAGEQYF	TGCGCCAGCAGCTCCACGCCTGTGGAGGCAGGCGAGCAGTACTTC
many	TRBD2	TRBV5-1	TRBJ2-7	CASSLTSDRHEQYF	TGCGCCAGCAGCTTAACTAGCGATCGACACGAGCAGTACTTC
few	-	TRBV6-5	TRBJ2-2	CASGGGRGHTGELFF	TGTGCCAGCGGGGGGGGCAGGGGACACACCGGGGAGCTGTTTTTT
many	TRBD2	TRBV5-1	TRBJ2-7	CASSFLPREGSSYEQYF	TGCGCCAGCAGCTTCCTGCCCAGGGAGGGGAGCTCCTACGAGCAGTACTTC
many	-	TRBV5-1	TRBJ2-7	CASSFVPFNLLEQYF	TGCGCCAGCAGCTTCGTCCCTTTTAATCTGTTGGAGCAGTACTTC
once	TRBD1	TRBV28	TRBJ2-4	CASIRQGTKNIQYF	TGTGCCAGTATACGACAGGGCACCAAAAACATTCAGTACTTC
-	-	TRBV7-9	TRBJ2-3	CASSLFSTQYF	TGTGCCAGCAGCTTATTCTCTACGCAGTATTTT
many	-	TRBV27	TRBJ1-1	CASSLNWNTEAFF	TGTGCCAGCAGTTTGAATTGGAACACTGAAGCTTTCTTT
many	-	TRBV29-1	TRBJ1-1	CSVAGLVVGRTEAFF	TGCAGCGTTGCCGGCCTGGTAGTCGGGCGCACTGAAGCTTTCTTT
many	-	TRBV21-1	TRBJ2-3	CATPCGKGITDTQYF	TGTGCCACCCCCTGCGGCAAGGGGATCACAGATACGCAGTATTTT
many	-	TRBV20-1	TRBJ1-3	CSAQNGRKGNTIYF	TGCAGTGCTCAAAACGGACGGAAAGGAAACACCATATATTTT
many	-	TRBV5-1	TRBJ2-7	CASSPISSRQDGEQYF	TGCGCCAGCAGCCCCATTTCTAGCAGACAGGACGGCGAGCAGTACTTC
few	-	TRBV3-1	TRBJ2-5	CASSQFDRQETQYF	TGTGCCAGCAGCCAATTTGACAGGCAAGAGACCCAGTACTTC
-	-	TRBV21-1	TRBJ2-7	CATTFGVEQYF	TGTGCCACCACGTTCGGGGTAGAGCAGTACTTC
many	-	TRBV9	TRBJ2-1	CASSVLAIPWNEQFF	TGTGCCAGCAGCGTCTTAGCAATCCCGTGGAATGAGCAGTTCTTC
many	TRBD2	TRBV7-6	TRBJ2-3	CASSLQAGGTDTQYF	TGTGCCAGCAGCTTACAAGCGGGAGGCACAGATACGCAGTATTTT
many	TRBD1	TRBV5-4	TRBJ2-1	CASSLARQGNEQFF	TGTGCCAGCAGCTTGGCAAGACAGGGCAATGAGCAGTTCTTC
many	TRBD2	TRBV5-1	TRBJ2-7	CASSLAGGTSGTYEQYF	TGCGCCAGCAGCTTGGCCGGGGGCACTAGCGGAACCTACGAGCAGTACTTC
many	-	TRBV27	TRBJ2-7	CASSPGAGFYHEQYF	TGTGCCAGCAGCCCCGGGGCGGGTTTCTACCACGAGCAGTACTTC
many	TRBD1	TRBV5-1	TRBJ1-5	CASSLEGTDINKPQHF	TGCGCCAGCAGCCTGGAAGGGACAGATATTAATAAGCCCCAGCATTTT
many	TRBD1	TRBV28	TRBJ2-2	CASSSGQAGELFF	TGTGCCAGCAGTTCGGGACAGGCCGGGGAGCTGTTTTTT
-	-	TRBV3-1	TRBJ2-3	CASSPRLLKPLFRTDTQYF	TGTGCCAGCAGCCCCCGACTCCTGAAACCGCTATTTCGCACAGATACGCAGTATTTT
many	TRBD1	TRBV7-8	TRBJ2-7	CASSFLPTGLYEQYF	TGTGCCAGCAGCTTCCTTCCGACAGGGTTGTACGAGCAGTACTTC
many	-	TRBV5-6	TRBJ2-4	CASSPSGFPKNIQYF	TGTGCCAGCAGCCCCAGCGGATTCCCCAAAAACATTCAGTACTTC
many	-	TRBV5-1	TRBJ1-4	CASRGDQEEKLFF	TGCGCCAGCAGAGGGGATCAAGAAGAAAAACTGTTTTTT
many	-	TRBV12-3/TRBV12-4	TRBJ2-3	CASSLDVEIDTQYF	TGTGCCAGCAGTTTAGACGTCGAAATTGATACGCAGTATTTT
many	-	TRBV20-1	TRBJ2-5	CSARDVRAETQYF	TGCAGTGCTAGAGATGTGAGGGCAGAGACCCAGTACTTC
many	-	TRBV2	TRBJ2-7	CASSTIRPGHSYF	TGTGCCAGTTCAACTATTAGACCGGGACACTCGTACTTC
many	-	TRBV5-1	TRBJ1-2	CASSSDRLGGGYTF	TGCGCCAGCAGCTCGGACCGTTTGGGTGGTGGCTACACCTTC
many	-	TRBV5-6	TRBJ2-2	CASTKGLTNTGELFF	TGTGCCAGCACCAAGGGACTGACGAACACCGGGGAGCTGTTTTTT
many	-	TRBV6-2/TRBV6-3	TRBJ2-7	CASKSRLSYEQYF	TGTGCCAGCAAATCGCGGTTGTCCTACGAGCAGTACTTC
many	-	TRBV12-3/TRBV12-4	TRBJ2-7	CASSSDYGEQYF	TGTGCCAGCAGCTCCGACTACGGCGAGCAGTACTTC
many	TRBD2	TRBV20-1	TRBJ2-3	CSARDANGGSSDTQYF	TGCAGTGCTAGAGACGCGAACGGGGGGTCATCAGATACGCAGTATTTT
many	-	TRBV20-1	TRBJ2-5	CSAKGAETQYF	TGCAGTGCTAAGGGTGCGGAGACCCAGTACTTC
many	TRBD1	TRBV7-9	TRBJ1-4	CASSLGQGEKLFF	TGTGCCAGCAGCCTCGGACAGGGCGAAAAACTGTTTTTT
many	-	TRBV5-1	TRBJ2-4	CASSFQGVGKNIQYF	TGCGCCAGCAGCTTCCAGGGCGTTGGCAAAAACATTCAGTACTTC
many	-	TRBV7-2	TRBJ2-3	CASSRRDIGIGDTQYF	TGTGCCAGCAGCAGACGGGACATCGGCATTGGGGATACGCAGTATTTT
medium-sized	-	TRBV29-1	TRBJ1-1	CSVVGQTDKMNTEAFF	TGCAGCGTGGTCGGACAGACCGATAAAATGAACACTGAAGCTTTCTTT
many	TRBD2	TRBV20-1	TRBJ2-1	CSAPPDSGRNEQFF	TGCAGTGCTCCCCCGGACAGCGGGAGGAATGAGCAGTTCTTC
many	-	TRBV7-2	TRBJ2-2	CASRPGLGEELFF	TGTGCCAGCAGACCTGGGTTGGGCGAGGAGCTGTTTTTT
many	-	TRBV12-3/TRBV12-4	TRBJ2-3	CASSLSGLSTDTQYF	TGTGCCAGCAGTTTAAGTGGGTTGAGCACAGATACGCAGTATTTT
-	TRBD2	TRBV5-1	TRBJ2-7	CASSFSGLAGREQYF	TGCGCCAGCAGCTTTTCGGGACTAGCGGGCCGTGAGCAGTACTTC
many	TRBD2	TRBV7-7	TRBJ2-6	CASSSSGGVANVLTF	TGTGCTAGCAGCTCCAGTGGGGGGGTTGCCAACGTCCTGACTTTC
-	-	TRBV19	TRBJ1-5	CASSIGSTAFSNQPQHF	TGTGCCAGTAGTATAGGGTCGACAGCTTTCAGCAATCAGCCCCAGCATTTT
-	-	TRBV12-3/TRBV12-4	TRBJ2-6	CASSSPNSSGANVLTF	TGTGCCAGCAGTTCCCCTAATAGCTCTGGGGCCAACGTCCTGACTTTC
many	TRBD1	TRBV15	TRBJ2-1	CATSVAGTAYNEQFF	TGTGCCACCAGCGTTGCAGGGACAGCCTACAATGAGCAGTTCTTC
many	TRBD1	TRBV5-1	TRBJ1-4	CASSSGQVLNEKLFF	TGCGCCAGCAGCTCCGGACAGGTCCTTAATGAAAAACTGTTTTTT
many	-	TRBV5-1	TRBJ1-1	CASSLEHQNTEAFF	TGCGCCAGCAGCTTGGAGCACCAGAACACTGAAGCTTTCTTT
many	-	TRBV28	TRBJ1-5	CASTILSGVYSNQPQHF	TGTGCCAGCACCATCTTATCGGGGGTCTATAGCAATCAGCCCCAGCATTTT
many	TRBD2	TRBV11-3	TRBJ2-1	CASSRLAGVMYNEQFF	TGTGCCAGCAGTCGACTAGCGGGAGTTATGTACAATGAGCAGTTCTTC
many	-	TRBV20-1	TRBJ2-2	CSAGPGRGTGELFF	TGCAGTGCTGGGCCGGGGCGCGGCACCGGGGAGCTGTTTTTT
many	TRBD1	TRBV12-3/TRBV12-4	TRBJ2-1	CASSLRDRGNEQFF	TGTGCCAGCAGTTTAAGGGACAGGGGCAATGAGCAGTTCTTC